This record covers a single T cell receptor (beta chain). Its target is unknown. This sample is drawn from a study of OX40 agonist ivuxolimab in advanced cancers. About the study: Ivuxolimab, an agonist antibody against OX40 (CD134), was given to patients. Participants averaged approximately 60 years of age (range about 23 to 80) and were over 75% male. Overall study findings and caveats: There were, on average, more expanded clones in CD8+ T cells than in CD4+.

If patients had autoimmune disease history or systemic immunosuppression, they were excluded. Sequencing was performed with immunoSEQ multiplex PCR; in TCRdb, only in-frame clones are kept and a portion is missing. Of tens of thousands of clones detected, roughly 86% appear once; the ten largest clones hold 4% to 6%. This clonotype originated in an adult with an advanced solid tumor such as melanoma, head and neck, liver or kidney cancer. Sequences were derived from CD4+ or CD8+ T cells sorted from blood, sampled in a trial of the OX40 agonist ivuxolimab.

CDR3 nucleotide sequence: TGTGCTAGTGGTCGTCAACAGAACCGGGACAGGGTTGGAGAGACCCAGTACTTC. Protein product: CASGRQQNRDRVGETQYF. The chain employs TRBV12-5 and TRBJ2-5; TRBD1 agrees at 9 bases. The CDR3 is 18 residues long. J lost 4 bases, V lost 5 bases, and 17 bases had no gene match. The germline gives CDR1 LGHNT, CDR2 FRNRAP. The full variable domain, its missing parts supplied by reference TRBV12-5 and TRBJ2-5, is DARVTQTPRHKVTEMGQEVTMRCQPILGHNTVFWYRQTMMQGLELLAYFRNRAPLDDSGMPKDRFSAEMPDATLATLKIQPSEPRDSAVYFCASGRQQNRDRVGETQYFGPGTRLLVL.